This T cell receptor beta chain is from a study of PD-1 blockade in classical Hodgkin lymphoma. Time point here: newly diagnosed, previously untreated cHL patient sample. The V end lost 2 bases, the J end lost 5 bases, and 16 bases lay between the germline ends. From germline, CDR1 is SGHAT and CDR2 FQNNGV. The CDR3 runs to 15 residues. The method was immunoSEQ multiplex PCR; TCRdb's version includes in-frame clones alone and lacks a portion of them. The table records 25,000 to 35,000 clones, roughly 94% of them present only once. This sequence originates from a human donor with classical Hodgkin lymphoma. Input material: peripheral blood mononuclear cells (PBMCs). The chain recombines TRBV11-2 with TRBJ2-7; D is undetermined. CDR3 sequence: CASSLTYSSIHEQYF. CDR3 DNA sequence: TGTGCCAGCAGCTTAACGTACTCGTCCATCCACGAGCAGTACTTC.